This paragraph reports one T cell receptor (beta chain). In the source study's methods: By means of reference gene primer amplification, nucleated cell counts were estimated. TCRdb keeps only in-frame clones here, not all; method: immunoSEQ multiplex PCR. V and J calls and clone size are those listed in that table; D and trimming were worked out from the DNA. The data contain approximately 44,000 clones, 92% of them singletons. This specimen belongs to a study of blood T cell repertoires in COVID-19. Study overall: Sites in the United States, Italy and Spain provided acute and convalescent COVID-19 samples. In each case, the material was cDNA or gDNA derived from T cells, B-cell-depleted T cells, or PBMCs.

This CDR3 comprises 16 residues. Germline values: CDR1 MNHEY, CDR2 SVGAGI. V lost 0 bases to trimming and J lost 5 bases, with 15 bases between them. This clonotype originated in a human donor in a cohort sampled during active COVID-19. Sequencing used peripheral blood. The chain couples TRBV6-5 to TRBJ2-3; D is perhaps TRBD1 (5 bases). CDR3 loop: CASSYSKGARIDTQYF. The CDR3 DNA sequence: TGTGCCAGCAGTTACTCGAAAGGGGCGAGGATAGATACGCAGTATTTT.